This T cell receptor beta chain was identified in a study of blood T cell repertoires in COVID-19 (dated by TCRdb to the early 2020s). Context from the whole study: Collaborator samples came from the United States, Italy and Spain and covered acute and convalescent phases of COVID-19. Samples were obtained from the ongoing ImmuneRACE study (first 160 participants) and from some 1,200 subjects provided by 6 global collaborators. The repertoires were made available in a free public database intended to serve as a resource for research on the immune response to SARS-CoV-2. Nearly every sample came with metadata listing a de-identified subject ID, COVID-19 status, age in years and sex. The material from the prospective study consisted of cDNA or gDNA derived from T cells, B-cell-depleted T cells, or PBMCs. The dataset comprised deeply sampled blood TCRbeta repertoires from subjects exposed to, actively infected with, or recovered from COVID-19. Where available, HLA class I and class II types were obtained from metadata supplied by the sample provider rather than from assay-based typing.

TCRbeta CDR3 regions were amplified from genomic DNA by means of the immunoSEQ Assay, a bias-controlled multiplex PCR. The original pipeline was this. Within the assay, amplification of reference gene primers was used to estimate how many nucleated cells each sample contained. Sequence reads were collapsed and filtered to measure the absolute abundance of every unique TCRbeta CDR3 rearrangement. For each sample, productive Simpson clonality was calculated as the square root of Simpson's diversity index over productive rearrangements. TCRdb took this table from immuneACCESS and kept in-frame rearrangements with V and J called. Such tables lack part of the clones; where checked against another copy, unresolved V genes explain under half of the gap, and the rest is unexplained. V, J and clone size were drawn from that table, and D and trimming were deduced from the DNA. This sample comprises some 68,000 clones, roughly nine tenths of them detected only once. About 2.9% of the sample is taken by the ten largest.

Points the paper makes about the study in general: How much clinical and demographic metadata was included differed by source and by participant, and the metadata was provided uncurated.

About this clone: The specificity of this receptor is unknown. Per-nucleotide qualities are absent, and no much larger clonotype sits a single base away.

Collaborating institutions collected whole blood in K2EDTA tubes following their own protocols. For TCRbeta analysis, collaborator samples were shipped as frozen whole blood, as isolated PBMCs, or as DNA extracted from either sample type. The CDR3 spans 15 residues, from the cysteine through the phenylalanine. The retained sequence is limited to the CDR3, 45 bases, with the frame set at the first base. CDR1 LNHNV and CDR2 YYDKDF were looked up in the germline V gene (reference sequence). V loses 1 base of germline sequence and J loses 4 bases, and the interval between the two ends is 13 bases. The V and J genes are TRBV15 and TRBJ1-1; the D segment cannot be called with confidence. The specimen was peripheral blood. The receptor comes from a middle-aged man with acute or convalescent COVID-19. CDR3 loop: CATSRAGERVTEAFF. The sequenced DNA is TGTGCCACCAGCAGAGCCGGAGAGAGGGTCACTGAAGCTTTCTTT.